Listed here is a single T cell receptor (beta chain). These data come from a study of cytomegalovirus exposure and HLA in healthy donors. Trimming at V came to 3 bases and at J to 6 bases, leaving 4 bases not matched to a gene. Germline CDR1 is LNHDA and CDR2 is SQIVND (reference sequence). The CDR3 has 14 amino acids. 60 Vbeta and 13 Jbeta primers were used in PCR. The repertoire was sequenced with immunoSEQ multiplex PCR; TCRdb's copy has only in-frame clones and lacks some. Among under 110,000 clones listed, roughly 82% were seen once. Sequenced: PBMCs. This sequence joins TRBV19 and TRBJ2-7; 11 nucleotides line up with TRBD1. This clonotype was sampled from a woman in her 50s in good health and CMV-seropositive. DNA of the CDR3: TGTGCCAGTAGTATGGGACAGGGGGGCCTCGAGCAGTACTTC. This encodes CASSMGQGGLEQYF.